A selection of T cell receptor beta chains follows, all from one sample in a study of Graves' ophthalmopathy and Graves' hyperthyroidism. MiXCR was run by TCRdb on the multiplex PCR reads, yielding one entry per CDR3 protein. The table shows about 400,000 distinct CDR3 sequences, with 18% occurring only once. Sequencing was performed on peripheral blood. The receptors were gathered from a young woman with Graves' ophthalmopathy. The CDR3 runs from the conserved cysteine through the conserved F or W. D genes are given only for firm matches. Expanded clones are given a class, and other clones once, few, many or no size at all.

cdr3_nt cdr3_aa j_call d_call clone_size v_call
TGCAGCGTTGTCGTCCGGACTAGCGGGAGTGGATCCTACGAGCAGTACTTC CSVVVRTSGSGSYEQYF TRBJ2-7 TRBD2 NA TRBV29-1
TGCAGCGTTGAAGAAAGCCCGGTCGGGAACACTGAAGCTTTCTTT CSVEESPVGNTEAFF TRBJ1-1 NA many TRBV29-1
TGCGCCAGCAGTGTTACTAGCGGGAGTTCTAACACCGGGGAGCTGTTTTTT CASSVTSGSSNTGELFF TRBJ2-2 TRBD2 many TRBV10-2
TGCGCCAGCAGCCAAGTTTTTTGGGGCACCGGGGAGCTGTTTTTT CASSQVFWGTGELFF TRBJ2-2 NA NA TRBV4-1
TGTGCCAGCAGCAGGCCTAATTCACCCCTCCACTTT CASSRPNSPLHF TRBJ1-6 NA many TRBV7-2
TGTGCCAGCAGTGGATTCAATAGCAATCAGCCCCAGCATTTT CASSGFNSNQPQHF TRBJ1-5 NA many TRBV2
TGTGCCAGCAGTTTCCGGGACAGGGGGCACTACGAGCAGTACTTC CASSFRDRGHYEQYF TRBJ2-7 TRBD1 few TRBV6-5
TGTGCCAGCTGCGTCACATCAGGGGCGGTTGAAGCTTTCTTT CASCVTSGAVEAFF TRBJ1-1 NA many TRBV28
TGTGCCAGCAGCTTAGGGGACATTGCCAATCAGCCCCAGCATTTT CASSLGDIANQPQHF TRBJ1-5 NA many TRBV7-2
TGCAGTGCTAGAGAAGGGGCAGCTCATGGCTACACCTTC CSAREGAAHGYTF TRBJ1-2 NA many TRBV20-1
TGTGCCAGCAGTAAAATTCAGGGAGCAGGCTACACCTTC CASSKIQGAGYTF TRBJ1-2 NA many TRBV25-1
TGTGCCAGCCATAAGGGAGGCTACTACGAGCAGTACTTC CASHKGGYYEQYF TRBJ2-7 NA many TRBV6-2/TRBV6-3
TGTGCCAGCAGTTTCTCCGGGGGACAGGGAGAGACCCAGTACTTC CASSFSGGQGETQYF TRBJ2-5 TRBD1 many TRBV6-2/TRBV6-3
TGTGCCAGCAGTTACGATTCGCACACTGAAGCTTTCTTT CASSYDSHTEAFF TRBJ1-1 NA NA TRBV6-2/TRBV6-3
TGTGCCAGCAGTGGTAATCAGAATTTGAACACTGAAGCTTTCTTT CASSGNQNLNTEAFF TRBJ1-1 NA many TRBV6-1
TGTGCCTGGAGCTGGACAGGGGCCCGCTATGGCTACACCTTC CAWSWTGARYGYTF TRBJ1-2 TRBD1 once TRBV30
TGTGCCAGCAGCTTAGTTGGCGGACTCGGGACCCAGTACTTC CASSLVGGLGTQYF TRBJ2-5 NA once TRBV11-2
TGTGCCAGCAGTTCACCCCGCGCGGTAGCGGGGGGCTCCTACGAGCAGTACTTC CASSSPRAVAGGSYEQYF TRBJ2-7 TRBD2 many TRBV6-2/TRBV6-3
TGTGCCAGCTATGGGCAGCCAAACTATGGCTACACCTTC CASYGQPNYGYTF TRBJ1-2 NA NA TRBV6-1
TGTGCCAGTAGCAAAATTCCCTACGAGCAGTACTTC CASSKIPYEQYF TRBJ2-7 NA many TRBV19
TGTGCCAGCAGCCGGACAGACCATAATTCACCCCTCCACTTT CASSRTDHNSPLHF TRBJ1-6 NA many TRBV12-3/TRBV12-4
TGCGCCAGCAGCTTTTGGACAGGGATCAGCCTTGATGGCTACACCTTC CASSFWTGISLDGYTF TRBJ1-2 TRBD1 many TRBV5-1
TGCAGTGTTGGGGCTGGGGGGGGTCGAGCTTTCTTT CSVGAGGGRAFF TRBJ1-1 NA many TRBV20-1
TGCGCCAGCAGCCCATGGTACTGGAAAACCTCCTACGAGCAGTACTTC CASSPWYWKTSYEQYF TRBJ2-7 NA many TRBV4-3
TGCAGTACCCCGACCAATGATTACGAGCAGTACTTC CSTPTNDYEQYF TRBJ2-7 NA many TRBV20-1
TGCAGCGTACAGGGGGCCACCTACGAGCAGTACTTC CSVQGATYEQYF TRBJ2-7 TRBD1 many TRBV29-1
TGTGCCAGCAGTTTCGTTTATCCAGCGGGGGAAGAGACCCAGTACTTC CASSFVYPAGEETQYF TRBJ2-5 TRBD2 NA TRBV6-5
TGCAGTGCCCATGGGTGGACCGGGGGGGCCAACGTCCTGACTTTC CSAHGWTGGANVLTF TRBJ2-6 NA once TRBV20-1
TGTGCCAGCAGCCCCAGCGGGACCTACTACGAGCAGTACTTC CASSPSGTYYEQYF TRBJ2-7 TRBD2 many TRBV3-1
TGCGCCAGCAGCCAAGGGCGGTTGAACACTGAAGCTTTCTTT CASSQGRLNTEAFF TRBJ1-1 NA many TRBV4-1
TGTGCCAGCAGTTCCCTCCGCCGGACGGCTACCTACGAGCAGTACTTC CASSSLRRTATYEQYF TRBJ2-7 NA NA TRBV28
TGTGCCAGCAGGACCGACAGGGCAATGAATTCACCCCTCCACTTT CASRTDRAMNSPLHF TRBJ1-6 TRBD1 many TRBV6-5
TGTGCCAGCAGCTTATTTGCCCGCACCGGGGAGCTGTTTTTT CASSLFARTGELFF TRBJ2-2 NA many TRBV7-2
TGTGCCAGCAGTTACTCCCCTCCGCTAGCGGGAGGGAAAAACATTCAGTACTTC CASSYSPPLAGGKNIQYF TRBJ2-4 TRBD2 many TRBV6-5
TGTGCCAGCAGCTCAACTTGGGGCTACACCTTC CASSSTWGYTF TRBJ1-2 NA many TRBV6-5
TGTGCCAGCAGCTTCTATGGCGGCGAGCAGTACTTC CASSFYGGEQYF TRBJ2-7 NA many TRBV7-2
TGTGCCAGCAGTCAATCCTACGAGCAGTACTTC CASSQSYEQYF TRBJ2-7 NA many TRBV12-3/TRBV12-4
TGTGCCAGCAGTTACACACAACAGGGGGCTGGCAATCAGCCCCAGCATTTT CASSYTQQGAGNQPQHF TRBJ1-5 TRBD1 once TRBV6-5
TGTGCCAGCAGTTCTACGGGACAGCTCACAGATACGCAGTATTTT CASSSTGQLTDTQYF TRBJ2-3 TRBD1 NA TRBV6-5
TGTGCCAGCAGGCAACCCTCTAACTATGGCTACACCTTC CASRQPSNYGYTF TRBJ1-2 NA NA TRBV6-1
TGTGCCAGCAGACCGCTTCTCAGGGGCGGCTACACCTTC CASRPLLRGGYTF TRBJ1-2 NA many TRBV6-1
TGTGCCAGCAATCAGGGGAATTCACCCCTCCACTTT CASNQGNSPLHF TRBJ1-6 NA many TRBV28
TGTGCCAGCAGGGCAGGGATAAACACTGAAGCTTTCTTT CASRAGINTEAFF TRBJ1-1 NA many TRBV7-2
TGCAGTGCTAGTAGGGACATCCCAAACACCGGGGAGCTGTTTTTT CSASRDIPNTGELFF TRBJ2-2 NA many TRBV20-1